This TCR beta chain is drawn from a study of blood T cells in healthy people across ages. Whole-study context: Capture via template switching afforded approximately one barcoded beta molecule per two T cells.

A second PCR, run for roughly 7 to 11 cycles, used a sample-barcoded 5' primer plus a J-beta primer mix. TCRdb redid the calling of the 5' RACE reads with MiXCR, one entry per CDR3 protein. The table includes about 780,000 distinct CDR3 sequences, 55% to 65% detected once. With regard to this clonotype: Its antigen is undetermined.

The people who gave samples were healthy Caucasians from Russia, aged roughly 6 to 100. The study's findings and limits: PBMCs went unsorted, and a conclusive naive versus antigen-experienced comparison was therefore prevented.

The V segment lost 1 base and the J segment 2 bases; nucleotides outside the gene matches: 7. This CDR3 contains 17 residues. The germline gives CDR1 LGHDT, CDR2 YNNKEL (reference sequence). The TCR was taken from a man aged 25 to 40 in good health. This chain uses TRBV3-1 with TRBJ2-3; 9 bases map to TRBD2. Sequenced sample: blood. The CDR3 protein is CASSQVPSGEITDTQYF. DNA for the CDR3: TGTGCCAGCAGCCAAGTTCCTAGCGGGGAGATCACAGATACGCAGTATTTT.